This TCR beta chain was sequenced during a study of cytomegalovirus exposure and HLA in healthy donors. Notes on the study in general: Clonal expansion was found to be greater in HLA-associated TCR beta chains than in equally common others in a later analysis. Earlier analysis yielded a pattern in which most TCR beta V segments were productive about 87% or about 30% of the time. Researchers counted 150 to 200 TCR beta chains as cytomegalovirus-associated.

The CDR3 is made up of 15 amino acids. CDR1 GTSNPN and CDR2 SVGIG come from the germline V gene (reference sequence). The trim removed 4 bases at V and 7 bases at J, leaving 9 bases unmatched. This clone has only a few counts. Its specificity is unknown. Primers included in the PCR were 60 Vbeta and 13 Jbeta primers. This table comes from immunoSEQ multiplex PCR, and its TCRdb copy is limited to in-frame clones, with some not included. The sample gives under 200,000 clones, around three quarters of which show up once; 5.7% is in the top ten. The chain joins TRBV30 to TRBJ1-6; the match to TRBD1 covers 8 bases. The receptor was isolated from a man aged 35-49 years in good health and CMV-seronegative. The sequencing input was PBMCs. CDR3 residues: CAWTRTRQGNSPLHF. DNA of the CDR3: TGTGCCTGGACCCGTACCCGACAGGGGAATTCACCCCTCCACTTT.